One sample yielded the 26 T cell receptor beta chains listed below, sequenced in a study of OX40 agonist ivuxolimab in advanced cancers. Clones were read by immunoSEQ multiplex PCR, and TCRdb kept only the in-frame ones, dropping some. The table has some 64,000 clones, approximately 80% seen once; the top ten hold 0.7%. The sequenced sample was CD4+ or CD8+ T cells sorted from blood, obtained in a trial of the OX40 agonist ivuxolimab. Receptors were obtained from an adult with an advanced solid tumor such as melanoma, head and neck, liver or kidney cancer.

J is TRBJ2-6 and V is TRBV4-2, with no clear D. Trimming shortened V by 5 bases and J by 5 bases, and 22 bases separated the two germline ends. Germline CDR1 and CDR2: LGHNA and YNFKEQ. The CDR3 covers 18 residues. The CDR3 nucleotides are TGTGCCAGCAGCGACACGGTCAGGTTACAAAGTCGGGCCAACGTCCTGACTTTC. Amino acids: CASSDTVRLQSRANVLTF.

Here the CDR3 DNA reads TGTGCCAGCGTGGTTTCTGGGGGAAGGTACGAGCAGTACTTC. Encoded protein: CASVVSGGRYEQYF. The rearrangement joins TRBV28 to TRBJ2-7, with D perhaps matching TRBD1 or TRBD2 (5 bases each). Between the trimmed V and J ends, which lost 8 bases and 4 bases, there was a span of 18 bases. Germline values: CDR1 MDHEN, CDR2 SYDVKM. The CDR3 sequence is 14 residues long.

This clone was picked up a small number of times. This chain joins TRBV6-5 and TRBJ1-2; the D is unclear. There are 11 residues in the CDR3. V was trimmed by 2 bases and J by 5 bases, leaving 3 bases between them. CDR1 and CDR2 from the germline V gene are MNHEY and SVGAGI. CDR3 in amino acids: CASSYGYGYTF. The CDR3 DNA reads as TGTGCCAGCAGTTACGGTTATGGCTACACCTTC.

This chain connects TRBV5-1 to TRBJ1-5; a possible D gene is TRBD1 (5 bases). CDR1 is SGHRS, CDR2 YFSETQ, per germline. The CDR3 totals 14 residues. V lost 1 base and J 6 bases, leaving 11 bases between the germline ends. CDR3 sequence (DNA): TGCGCCAGCAGCTTGACGGCAGGGTTTCAGCCCCAGCATTTT. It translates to CASSLTAGFQPQHF.

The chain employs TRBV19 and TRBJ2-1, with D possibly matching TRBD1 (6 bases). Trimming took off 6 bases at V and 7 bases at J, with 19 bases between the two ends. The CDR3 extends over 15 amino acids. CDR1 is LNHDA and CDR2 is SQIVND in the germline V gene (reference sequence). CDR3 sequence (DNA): TGTGCCAGTAGAAACAGGGCGAACCTGCAGAATGAGCAGTTCTTC. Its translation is CASRNRANLQNEQFF.

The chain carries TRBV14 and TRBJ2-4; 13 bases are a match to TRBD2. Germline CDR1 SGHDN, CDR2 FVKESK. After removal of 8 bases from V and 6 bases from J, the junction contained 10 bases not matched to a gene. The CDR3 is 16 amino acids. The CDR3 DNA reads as TGTGCCAGCCCCCAAGGACTAGCGGGAGTGAGAAACATTCAGTACTTC. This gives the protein CASPQGLAGVRNIQYF.

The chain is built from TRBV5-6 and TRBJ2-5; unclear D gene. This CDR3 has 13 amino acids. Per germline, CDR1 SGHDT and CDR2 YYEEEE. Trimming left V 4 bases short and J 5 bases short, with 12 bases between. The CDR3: CASSHAARETQYF. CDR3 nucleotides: TGTGCCAGCAGCCACGCAGCGAGGGAGACCCAGTACTTC.

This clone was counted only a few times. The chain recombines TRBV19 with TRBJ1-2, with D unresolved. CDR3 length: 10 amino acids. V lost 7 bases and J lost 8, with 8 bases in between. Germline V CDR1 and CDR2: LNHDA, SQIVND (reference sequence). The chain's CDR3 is CASKIWGYTF. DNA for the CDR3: TGTGCCAGTAAGATCTGGGGCTACACCTTC.

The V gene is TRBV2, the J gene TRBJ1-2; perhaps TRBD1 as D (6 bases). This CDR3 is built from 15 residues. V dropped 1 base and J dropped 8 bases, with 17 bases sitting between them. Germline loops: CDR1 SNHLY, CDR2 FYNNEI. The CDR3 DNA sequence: TGTGCCAGCAGTGAAGTCAGGGGCAGGGCTTCGGGCTACACCTTC. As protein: CASSEVRGRASGYTF.

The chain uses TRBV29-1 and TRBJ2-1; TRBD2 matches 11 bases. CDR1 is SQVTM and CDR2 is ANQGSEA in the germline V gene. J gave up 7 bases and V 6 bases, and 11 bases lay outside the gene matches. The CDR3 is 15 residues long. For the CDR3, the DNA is TGCAGCGTCCAAGGGACTAGCGGAAGGGGGAATGAGCAGTTCTTC. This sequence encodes CSVQGTSGRGNEQFF.

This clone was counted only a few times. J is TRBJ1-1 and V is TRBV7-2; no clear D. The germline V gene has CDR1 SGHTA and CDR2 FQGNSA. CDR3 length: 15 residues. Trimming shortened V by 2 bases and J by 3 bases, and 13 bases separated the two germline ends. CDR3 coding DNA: TGTGCCAGCAGCTTATACCACTCCTGGGACACTGAAGCTTTCTTT. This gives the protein CASSLYHSWDTEAFF. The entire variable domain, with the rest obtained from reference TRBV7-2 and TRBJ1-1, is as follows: GAGVSQSPSNKVTEKGKDVELRCDPISGHTALYWYRQSLGQGLEFLIYFQGNSAPDKSGLPSDRFSAERTGGSVSTLTIQRTQQEDSAVYLCASSLYHSWDTEAFFGQGTRLTVV.

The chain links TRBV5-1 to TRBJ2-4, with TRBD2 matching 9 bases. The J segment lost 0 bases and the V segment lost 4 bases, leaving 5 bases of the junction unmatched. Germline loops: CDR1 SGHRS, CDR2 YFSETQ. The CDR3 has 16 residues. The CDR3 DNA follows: TGCGCCAGCAGCGGAGATAGCGGGGGAGCCAAAAACATTCAGTACTTC. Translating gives CASSGDSGGAKNIQYF.

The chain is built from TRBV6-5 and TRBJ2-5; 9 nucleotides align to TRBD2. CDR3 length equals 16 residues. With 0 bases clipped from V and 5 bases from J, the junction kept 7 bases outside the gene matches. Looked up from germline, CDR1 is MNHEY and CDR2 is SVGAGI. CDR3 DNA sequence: TGTGCCAGCAGTTACTCACCAGCGGGGGGCGGGGAGACCCAGTACTTC. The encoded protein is CASSYSPAGGGETQYF.

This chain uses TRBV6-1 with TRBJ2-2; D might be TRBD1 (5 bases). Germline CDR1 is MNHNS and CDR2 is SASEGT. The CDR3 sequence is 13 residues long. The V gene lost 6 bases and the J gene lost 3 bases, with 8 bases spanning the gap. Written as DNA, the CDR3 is TGTGCCAGCAGGGGGCTTTACACCGGGGAGCTGTTTTTT. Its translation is CASRGLYTGELFF.

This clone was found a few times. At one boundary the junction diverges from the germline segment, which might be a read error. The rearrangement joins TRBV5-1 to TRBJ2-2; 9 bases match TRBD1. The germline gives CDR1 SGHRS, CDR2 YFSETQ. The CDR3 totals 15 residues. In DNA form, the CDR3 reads TGCGCCAGCAGCTTGAGAACGGGACAGGGAATAGGACCCATCTTT. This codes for CASSLRTGQGIGPIF. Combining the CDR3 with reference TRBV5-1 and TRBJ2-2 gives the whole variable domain KAGVTQTPRYLIKTRGQQVTLSCSPISGHRSVSWYQQTPGQGLQFLFEYFSETQRNKGNFPGRFSGRQFSNSRSEMNVSTLELGDSALYLCASSLRTGQGIGPIFGEGSRLTVL.

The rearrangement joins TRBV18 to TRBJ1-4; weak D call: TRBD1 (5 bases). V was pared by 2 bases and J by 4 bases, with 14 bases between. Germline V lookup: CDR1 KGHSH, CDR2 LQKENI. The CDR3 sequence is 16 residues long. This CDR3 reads CASSPSQVYRNEKLFF. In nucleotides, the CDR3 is TGTGCCAGCTCACCATCACAGGTTTACCGTAATGAAAAACTGTTTTTT.

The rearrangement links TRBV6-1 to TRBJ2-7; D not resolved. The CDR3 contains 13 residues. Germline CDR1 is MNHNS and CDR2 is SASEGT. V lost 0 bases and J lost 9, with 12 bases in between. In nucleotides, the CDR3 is TGTGCCAGCAGTGAAGCGAATTCCCGCTGGCAGTACTTC. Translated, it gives CASSEANSRWQYF.

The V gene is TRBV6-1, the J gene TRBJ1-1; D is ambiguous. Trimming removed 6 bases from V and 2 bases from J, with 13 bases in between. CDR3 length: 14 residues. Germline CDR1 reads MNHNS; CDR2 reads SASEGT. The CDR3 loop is CASSELRGNTEAFF. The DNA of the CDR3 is TGTGCCAGCAGCGAACTACGGGGAAACACTGAAGCTTTCTTT.

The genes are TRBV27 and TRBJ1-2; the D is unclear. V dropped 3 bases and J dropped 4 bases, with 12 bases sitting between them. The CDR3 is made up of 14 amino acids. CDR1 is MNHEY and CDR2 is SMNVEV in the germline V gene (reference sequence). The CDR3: CASSLRPRSYGYTF. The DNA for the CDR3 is TGTGCCAGCAGTTTGAGGCCGCGTAGCTATGGCTACACCTTC.

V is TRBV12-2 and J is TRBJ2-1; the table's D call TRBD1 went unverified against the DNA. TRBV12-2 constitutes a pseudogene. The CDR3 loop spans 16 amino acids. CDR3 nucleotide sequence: TGTGCAAGTCGCGGACAGTGGGGAAGGTCCTACAATGAGCAGTTCTTC. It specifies CASRGQWGRSYNEQFF.

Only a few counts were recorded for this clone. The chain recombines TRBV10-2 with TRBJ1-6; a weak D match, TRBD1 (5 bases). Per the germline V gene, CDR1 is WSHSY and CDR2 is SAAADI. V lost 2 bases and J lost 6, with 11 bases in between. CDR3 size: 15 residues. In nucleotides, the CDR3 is TGCGCCAGCAGTGAGGGGCCAAGGGGTAATTCACCCCTCCACTTT. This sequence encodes CASSEGPRGNSPLHF.

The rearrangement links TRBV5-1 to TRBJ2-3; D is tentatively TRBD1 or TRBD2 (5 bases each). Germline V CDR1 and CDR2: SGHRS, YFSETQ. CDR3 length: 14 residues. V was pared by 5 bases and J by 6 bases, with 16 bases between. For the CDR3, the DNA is TGCGCCAGCAGATCGGGACCGCAAGGCGATACGCAGTATTTT. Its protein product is CASRSGPQGDTQYF.

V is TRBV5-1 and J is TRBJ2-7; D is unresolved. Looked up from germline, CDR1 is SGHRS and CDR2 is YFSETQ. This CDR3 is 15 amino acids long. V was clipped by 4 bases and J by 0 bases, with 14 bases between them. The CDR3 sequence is CASSRSVGSSYEQYF. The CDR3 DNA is TGCGCCAGCAGCCGCTCCGTAGGAAGCTCCTACGAGCAGTACTTC.

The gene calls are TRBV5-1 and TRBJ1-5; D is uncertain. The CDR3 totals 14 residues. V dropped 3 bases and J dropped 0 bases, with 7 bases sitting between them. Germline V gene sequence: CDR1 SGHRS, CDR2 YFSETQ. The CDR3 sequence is CASSSGGSNQPQHF. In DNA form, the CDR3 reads TGCGCCAGCAGCTCCGGAGGTAGCAATCAGCCCCAGCATTTT.

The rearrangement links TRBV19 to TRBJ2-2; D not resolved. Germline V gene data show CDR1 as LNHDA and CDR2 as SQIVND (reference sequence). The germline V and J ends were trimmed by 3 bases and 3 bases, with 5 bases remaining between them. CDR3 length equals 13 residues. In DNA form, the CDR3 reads TGTGCCAGTAGTATGCAGGACACCGGGGAGCTGTTTTTT. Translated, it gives CASSMQDTGELFF.

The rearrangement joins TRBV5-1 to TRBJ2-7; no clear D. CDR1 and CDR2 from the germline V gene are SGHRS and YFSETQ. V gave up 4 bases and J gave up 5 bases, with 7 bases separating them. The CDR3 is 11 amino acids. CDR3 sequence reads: CASSLNNEQYF. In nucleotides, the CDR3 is TGCGCCAGCAGCCTCAACAACGAGCAGTACTTC.